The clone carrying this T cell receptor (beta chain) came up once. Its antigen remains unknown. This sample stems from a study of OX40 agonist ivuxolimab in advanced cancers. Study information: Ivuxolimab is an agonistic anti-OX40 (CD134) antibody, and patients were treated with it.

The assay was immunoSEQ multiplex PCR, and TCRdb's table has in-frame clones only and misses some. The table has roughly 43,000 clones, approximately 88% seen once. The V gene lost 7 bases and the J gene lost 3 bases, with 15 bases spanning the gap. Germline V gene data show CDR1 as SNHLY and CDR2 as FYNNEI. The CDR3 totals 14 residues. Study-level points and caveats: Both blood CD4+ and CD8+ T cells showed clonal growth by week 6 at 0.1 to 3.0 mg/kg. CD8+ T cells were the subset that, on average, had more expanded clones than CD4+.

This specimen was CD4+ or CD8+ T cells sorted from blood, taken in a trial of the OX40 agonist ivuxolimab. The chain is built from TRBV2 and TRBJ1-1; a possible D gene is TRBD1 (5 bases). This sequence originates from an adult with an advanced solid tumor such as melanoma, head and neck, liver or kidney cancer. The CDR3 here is CASIGGTRDTEAFF. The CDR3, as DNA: TGTGCCAGCATCGGCGGGACGAGGGACACTGAAGCTTTCTTT.